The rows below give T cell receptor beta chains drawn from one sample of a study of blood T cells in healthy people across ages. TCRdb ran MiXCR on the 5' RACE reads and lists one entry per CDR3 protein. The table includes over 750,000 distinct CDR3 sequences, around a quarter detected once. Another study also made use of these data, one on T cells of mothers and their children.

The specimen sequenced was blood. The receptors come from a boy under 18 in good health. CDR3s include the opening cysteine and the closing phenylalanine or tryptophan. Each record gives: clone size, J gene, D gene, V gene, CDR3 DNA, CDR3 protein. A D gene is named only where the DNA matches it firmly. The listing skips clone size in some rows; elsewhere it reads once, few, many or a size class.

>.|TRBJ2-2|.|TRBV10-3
TGTGCCATCAGTGAAATCACCGGGGAGCTGTTTTTT
CAISEITGELFF
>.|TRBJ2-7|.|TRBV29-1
TGCAGCGTTGATACCGGCTTTCCGAGCTCCTACGAGCAGTACTTC
CSVDTGFPSSYEQYF
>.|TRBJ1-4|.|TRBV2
TGTGCCAGCAGTGTCTTGTTCGGGGGGGGAAAGGAAAAACTGTTTTTT
CASSVLFGGGKEKLFF
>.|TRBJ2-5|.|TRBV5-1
TGCGCCAGCAGCTTGATGTCGGGGAACCAAGAGACCCAGTACTTC
CASSLMSGNQETQYF
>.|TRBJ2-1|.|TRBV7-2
TGTGCCAGCAGCCCCGTGGGCCGTGTGGAGCAGTTCTTC
CASSPVGRVEQFF
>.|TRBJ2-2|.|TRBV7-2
TGTGCCAGCAGCTTATCCCAGGGGGAGCTGTTTTTT
CASSLSQGELFF
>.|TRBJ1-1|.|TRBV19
TGTGCCAGTAGCTCTCGACGGAACACTGAAGCTTTCTTT
CASSSRRNTEAFF
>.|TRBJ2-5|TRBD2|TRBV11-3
TGTGCCAGCAGCTTAGCAGGACTAGCTCAAGAGACCCAGTACTTC
CASSLAGLAQETQYF
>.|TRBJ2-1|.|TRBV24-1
TGTGCCACCAGTGATGGGGGGGACACCTTTGAGCAGTTCTTC
CATSDGGDTFEQFF
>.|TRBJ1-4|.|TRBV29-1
TGCAGCGTCGAAGGCGGCAGGGAAAAACTGTTTTTT
CSVEGGREKLFF
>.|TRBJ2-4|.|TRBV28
TGTGCCAGCAGTTTAAGGACCTCAGGGAATAGGGCCAAAAACATTCAGTACTTC
CASSLRTSGNRAKNIQYF
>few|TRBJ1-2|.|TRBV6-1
TGTGCCAGCAGTGAGAGACGGACAGTTTCTACCTTC
CASSERRTVSTF
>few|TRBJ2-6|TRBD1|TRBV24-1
TGTGCCACCAGTGATTCCGGGACAGGGGGCTTTGGGGCCAACGTCCTGACTTTC
CATSDSGTGGFGANVLTF
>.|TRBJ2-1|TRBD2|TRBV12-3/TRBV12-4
TGTGCCAGCCGACTAGCGGGAGGGTTCAATGAGCAGTTCTTC
CASRLAGGFNEQFF
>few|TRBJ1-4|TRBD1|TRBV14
TGTGCCAGCAGCCTCCCCCCCGAGACAGGGGGCTCTGCAACTAATGAAAAACTGTTTTTT
CASSLPPETGGSATNEKLFF
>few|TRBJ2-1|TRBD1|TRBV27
TGTGCCAGCAACTATAACCGGGACAGTAATGAGCAGTTCTTC
CASNYNRDSNEQFF
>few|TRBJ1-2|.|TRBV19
TGTGCCAGTAGTCCCCTGGGAGGGGGCTATGGCTACACCTTC
CASSPLGGGYGYTF
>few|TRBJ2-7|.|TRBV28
TGTGCCAGCAGTTCCTTGACTAGTGTAGGGTCCTACGAGCAGTACTTC
CASSSLTSVGSYEQYF
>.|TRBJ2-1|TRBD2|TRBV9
TGTGCCAGCAGCACGTCGGGACTAGCAGACAATGAGCAGTTCTTC
CASSTSGLADNEQFF
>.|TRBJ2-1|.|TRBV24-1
TGTGCCACCAGTGATTTGCCCCCACAGGAGAACAATGAGCAGTTCTTC
CATSDLPPQENNEQFF
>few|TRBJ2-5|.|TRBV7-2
TGTGCCAGCAGCTTAACCGGGACGCCTACCGAGACCCAGTACTTC
CASSLTGTPTETQYF
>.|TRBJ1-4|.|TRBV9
TGTGCCAGCAGTGAGAGAGGGACACCGAATGAAAAACTGTTTTTT
CASSERGTPNEKLFF
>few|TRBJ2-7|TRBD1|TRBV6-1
TGTGCCAGCAGTACGTCTACCGGGACAGGGATTACATGGGAGCAGTACTTC
CASSTSTGTGITWEQYF
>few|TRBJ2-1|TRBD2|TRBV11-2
TGTGCCAGCAGCCCTCCTAGCGGGAGGGCCTATGAGCAGTTCTTC
CASSPPSGRAYEQFF
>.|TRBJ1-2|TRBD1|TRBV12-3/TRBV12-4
TGTGCCAGCAGTCGGGACAGGGGGCGTCATCCCTATGGCTACACCTTC
CASSRDRGRHPYGYTF
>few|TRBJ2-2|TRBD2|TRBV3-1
TGTGCCAGCAGCCAGCCGGGACTAGCGGGAGGGCCGAGGACCGGGGAGCTGTTTTTT
CASSQPGLAGGPRTGELFF
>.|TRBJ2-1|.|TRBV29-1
TGCAGCGTCCACCTCTACAATGAGCAGTTCTTC
CSVHLYNEQFF
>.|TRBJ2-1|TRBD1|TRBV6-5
TGTGCCAGCAGTAAGCCGACAGGGGTCAATGAGCAGTTCTTC
CASSKPTGVNEQFF
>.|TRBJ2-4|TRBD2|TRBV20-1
TGCAGTGCTGTACCCCTAGCGGGCGTAAACATTCAGTACTTC
CSAVPLAGVNIQYF
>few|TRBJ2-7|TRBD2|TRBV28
TGTGCCAGCAGTTCCCCTACTCTAGCGGGAGTTGGCGAGCAGTACTTC
CASSSPTLAGVGEQYF
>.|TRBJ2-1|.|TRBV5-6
TGTGCCAGCAGCACGGCTTCCGTCCCTTGGGATGAGCAGTTCTTC
CASSTASVPWDEQFF
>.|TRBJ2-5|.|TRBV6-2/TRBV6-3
TGTGCCAGCACCCCGACGGGGACTCTGACCCAAGAGACCCAGTACTTC
CASTPTGTLTQETQYF
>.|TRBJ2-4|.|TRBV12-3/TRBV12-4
TGTGCCAGCAGTCCCCGACAATTCCCAGAAGTAGCCAAAAACATTCAGTACTTC
CASSPRQFPEVAKNIQYF
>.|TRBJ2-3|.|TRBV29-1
TGCAGCGTGGGGGCGAGGCGCGAGGCCACAGATACGCAGTATTTT
CSVGARREATDTQYF
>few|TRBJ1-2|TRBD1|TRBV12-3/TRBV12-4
TGTGCCAGCAGTTTAGGGACAGGGGGCCGGGTCTATGGCTACACCTTC
CASSLGTGGRVYGYTF
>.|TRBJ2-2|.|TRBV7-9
TGTGCGCCCGAGACAGTGAACACCGGGGAGCTGTTTTTT
CAPETVNTGELFF
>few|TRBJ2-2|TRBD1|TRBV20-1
TGCAGTGCTGGGGACAGGGGGCGCACCGGGGAGCTGTTTTTT
CSAGDRGRTGELFF
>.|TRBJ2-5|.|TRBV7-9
TGTGCCAGCAGCCCCAAAGGGCGCCCCGGCGAAGAGACCCAGTACTTC
CASSPKGRPGEETQYF
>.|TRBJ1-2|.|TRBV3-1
TGTGCCAGCAGCCAGGGGGCAGGGCCTGGCTACACCTTC
CASSQGAGPGYTF
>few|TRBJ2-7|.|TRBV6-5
TGTGCCAGCACCTCGCCTCGGAGCTACGAGCAGTACTTC
CASTSPRSYEQYF
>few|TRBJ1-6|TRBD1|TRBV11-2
TGTGCCAGCAGCTTGTGGGACAGGAGGACGAATTCACCCCTCCACTTT
CASSLWDRRTNSPLHF
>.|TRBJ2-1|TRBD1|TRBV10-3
TGTGCCATCAGCCCGACAGGGGGTATGTACAATGAGCAGTTCTTC
CAISPTGGMYNEQFF
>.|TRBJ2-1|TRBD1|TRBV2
TGTGCCAGCAGTGTGGGACAGGGGGATTACAATGAGCAGTTCTTC
CASSVGQGDYNEQFF
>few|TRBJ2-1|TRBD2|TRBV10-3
TGTGCCATCAGTGACCCCCCGGGACTAGTCTACAATGAGCAGTTCTTC
CAISDPPGLVYNEQFF
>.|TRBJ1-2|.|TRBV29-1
TGCAGTTTCGGGGCAGTCAACTATGGCTACACCTTC
CSFGAVNYGYTF
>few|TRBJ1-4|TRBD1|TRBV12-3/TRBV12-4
TGTGCCAGCAGTTTGGGGACAGGGATCGGTGAAAAACTGTTTTTT
CASSLGTGIGEKLFF
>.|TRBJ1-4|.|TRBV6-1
TGTGCCAGCACCCGTAGTCTGGGGGCCTCGTCTGAAAAACTGTTTTTT
CASTRSLGASSEKLFF
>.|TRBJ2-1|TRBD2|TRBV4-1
TGCGCCAGCAGCCAAGAGAGTAGCGGGGCCGCATACAATGAGCAGTTCTTC
CASSQESSGAAYNEQFF
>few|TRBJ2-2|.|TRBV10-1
TGCGCCAGCAGTTTCTCAGAAGCCGGGGAGCTGTTTTTT
CASSFSEAGELFF
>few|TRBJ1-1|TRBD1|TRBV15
TGTGCCACCAGCAGAGTCCCGGGAGTTGGACAGGGAGTATTGAACACTGAAGCTTTCTTT
CATSRVPGVGQGVLNTEAFF
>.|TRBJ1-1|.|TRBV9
TGTGCCAGCAGCCACTTAGGGGGTGAAGCTTTCTTT
CASSHLGGEAFF
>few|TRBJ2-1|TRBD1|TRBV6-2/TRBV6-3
TGTGCCAGCAGGTCACAGGGGGTGGTTTGGAATGAGCAGTTCTTC
CASRSQGVVWNEQFF
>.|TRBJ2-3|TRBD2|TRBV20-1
TGCAGTGCTAGTTGGGGCCTAGCGGGAGTTGGAGATGCGCAGTATTTT
CSASWGLAGVGDAQYF
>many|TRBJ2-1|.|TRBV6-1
TGTGCCAGCTCGGCACTTGGTGACAATGAGCAGTTCTTC
CASSALGDNEQFF
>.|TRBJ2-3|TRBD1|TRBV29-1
TGCAGCGTTGAAGGGTGGACAGGGGCGACAGATACGCAGTATTTT
CSVEGWTGATDTQYF
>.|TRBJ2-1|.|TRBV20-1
TGCAGTGCTAGAGATCCGGGGCTAGCCCTCAATGAGCAGTTCTTC
CSARDPGLALNEQFF